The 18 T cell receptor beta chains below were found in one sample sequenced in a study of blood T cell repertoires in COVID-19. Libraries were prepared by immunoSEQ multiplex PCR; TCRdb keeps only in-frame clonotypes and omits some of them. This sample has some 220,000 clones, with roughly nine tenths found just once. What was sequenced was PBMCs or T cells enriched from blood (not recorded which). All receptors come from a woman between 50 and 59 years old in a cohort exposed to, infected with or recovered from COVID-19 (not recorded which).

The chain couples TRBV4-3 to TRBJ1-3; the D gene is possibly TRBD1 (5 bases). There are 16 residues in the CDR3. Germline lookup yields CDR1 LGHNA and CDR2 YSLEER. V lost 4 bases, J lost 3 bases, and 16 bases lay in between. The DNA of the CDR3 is TGCGCCAGCAGCCCGAACCTAGACAGTTTTGGAAACACCATATATTTT. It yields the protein CASSPNLDSFGNTIYF.

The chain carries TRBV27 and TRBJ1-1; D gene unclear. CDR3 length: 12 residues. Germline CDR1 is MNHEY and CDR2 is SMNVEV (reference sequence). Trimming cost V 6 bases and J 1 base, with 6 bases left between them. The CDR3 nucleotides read TGTGCCAGCAGGGCGGGGAACACTGAAGCTTTCTTT. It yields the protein CASRAGNTEAFF.

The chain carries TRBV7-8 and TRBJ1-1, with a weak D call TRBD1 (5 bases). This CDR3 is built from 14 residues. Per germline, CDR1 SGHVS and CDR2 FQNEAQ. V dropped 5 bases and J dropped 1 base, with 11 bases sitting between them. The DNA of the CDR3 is TGTGCCAGCAGCCACCAGACAGCGAACACTGAAGCTTTCTTT. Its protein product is CASSHQTANTEAFF.

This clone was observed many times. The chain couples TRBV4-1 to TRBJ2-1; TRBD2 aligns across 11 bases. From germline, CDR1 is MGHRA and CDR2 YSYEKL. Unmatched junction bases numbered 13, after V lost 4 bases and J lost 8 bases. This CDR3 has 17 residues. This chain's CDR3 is CASSLSPLAGEPDEQFF. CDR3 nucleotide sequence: TGCGCCAGCAGCCTCAGTCCACTAGCGGGGGAACCCGATGAGCAGTTCTTC.

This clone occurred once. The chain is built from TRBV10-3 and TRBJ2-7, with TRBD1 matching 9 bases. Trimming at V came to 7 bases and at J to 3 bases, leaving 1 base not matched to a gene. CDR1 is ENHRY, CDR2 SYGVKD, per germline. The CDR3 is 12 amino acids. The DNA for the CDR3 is TGTGCCATCAAGGGACAGGGCTACGAGCAGTACTTC. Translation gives CAIKGQGYEQYF.

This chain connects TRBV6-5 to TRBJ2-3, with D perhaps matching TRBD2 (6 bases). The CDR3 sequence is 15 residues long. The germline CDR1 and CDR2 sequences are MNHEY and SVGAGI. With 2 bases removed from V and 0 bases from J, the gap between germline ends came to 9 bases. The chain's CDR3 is CASSYVSGSTDTQYF. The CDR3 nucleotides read TGTGCCAGCAGTTACGTTAGCGGAAGCACAGATACGCAGTATTTT.

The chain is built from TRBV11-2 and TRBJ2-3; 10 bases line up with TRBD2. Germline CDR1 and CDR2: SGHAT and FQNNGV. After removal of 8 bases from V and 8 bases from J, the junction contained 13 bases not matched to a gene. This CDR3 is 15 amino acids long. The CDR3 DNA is TGTGCCAGCGCCTCGAGCGGGGGGGCTGGTGGTACGCAGTATTTT. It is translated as CASASSGGAGGTQYF. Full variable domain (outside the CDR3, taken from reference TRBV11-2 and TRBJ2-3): EAGVAQSPRYKIIEKRQSVAFWCNPISGHATLYWYQQILGQGPKLLIQFQNNGVVDDSQLPKDRFSAERLKGVDSTLKIQPAKLEDSAVYLCASASSGGAGGTQYFGPGTRLTVL.

The CDR3 loop reads CAISGLAGGPQRLTDTQYF. CDR3 nucleotides: TGTGCCATCAGCGGACTAGCGGGGGGCCCGCAACGTCTGACAGATACGCAGTATTTT. The V gene is TRBV10-3, the J gene TRBJ2-3; 14 bases are a match to TRBD2. J gave up 3 bases and V 6 bases, and 14 bases lay outside the gene matches. Germline V gene sequence: CDR1 ENHRY, CDR2 SYGVKD. The CDR3 sequence is 19 residues long.

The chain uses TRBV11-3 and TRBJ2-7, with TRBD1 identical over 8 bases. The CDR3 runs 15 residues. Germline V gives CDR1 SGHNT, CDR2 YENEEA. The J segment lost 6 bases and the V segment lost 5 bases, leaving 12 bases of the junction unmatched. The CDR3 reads CASSEISGTGGEQYF. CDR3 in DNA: TGTGCCAGCAGCGAGATTTCGGGCACAGGGGGCGAGCAGTACTTC.

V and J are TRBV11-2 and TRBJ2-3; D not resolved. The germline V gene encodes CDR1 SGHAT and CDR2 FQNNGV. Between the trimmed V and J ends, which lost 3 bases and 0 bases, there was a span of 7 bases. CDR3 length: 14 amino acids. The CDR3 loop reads CASSFLSSTDTQYF. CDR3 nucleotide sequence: TGTGCCAGCAGCTTTCTGTCTAGCACAGATACGCAGTATTTT. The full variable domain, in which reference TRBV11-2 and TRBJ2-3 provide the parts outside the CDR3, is EAGVAQSPRYKIIEKRQSVAFWCNPISGHATLYWYQQILGQGPKLLIQFQNNGVVDDSQLPKDRFSAERLKGVDSTLKIQPAKLEDSAVYLCASSFLSSTDTQYFGPGTRLTVL.

CDR3 residues: CASSVAGDRGDYTF. The CDR3 bases are TGTGCCAGCAGCGTAGCCGGGGACAGGGGGGACTACACCTTC. This chain connects TRBV9 to TRBJ1-2; 11 bases match TRBD1. The germline gives CDR1 SGDLS, CDR2 YYNGEE. The CDR3 runs 14 residues. V lost 0 bases to trimming and J lost 10 bases; unmatched junction nucleotides: 5.

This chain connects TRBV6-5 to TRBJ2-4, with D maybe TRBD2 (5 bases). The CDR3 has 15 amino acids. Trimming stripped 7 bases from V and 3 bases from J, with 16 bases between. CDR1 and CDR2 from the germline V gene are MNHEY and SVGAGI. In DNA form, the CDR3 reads TGTGCCAGCACTCCTCAAGTTCGGGACAAAAACATTCAGTACTTC. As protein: CASTPQVRDKNIQYF.

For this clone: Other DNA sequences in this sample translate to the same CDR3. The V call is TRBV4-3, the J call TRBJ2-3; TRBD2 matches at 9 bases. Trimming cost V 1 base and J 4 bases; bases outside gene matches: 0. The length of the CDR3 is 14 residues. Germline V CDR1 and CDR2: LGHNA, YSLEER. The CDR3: CASSQGGGADTQYF. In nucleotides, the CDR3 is TGCGCCAGCAGCCAAGGCGGGGGGGCAGATACGCAGTATTTT.

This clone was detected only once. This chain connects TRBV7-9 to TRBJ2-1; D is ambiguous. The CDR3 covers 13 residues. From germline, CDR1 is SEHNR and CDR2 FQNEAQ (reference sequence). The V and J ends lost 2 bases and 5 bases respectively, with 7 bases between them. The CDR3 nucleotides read TGTGCCAGCAGCTTAACCAACAACAATGAGCAGTTCTTC. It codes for CASSLTNNNEQFF. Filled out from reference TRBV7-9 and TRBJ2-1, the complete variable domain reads DTGVSQNPRHKITKRGQNVTFRCDPISEHNRLYWYRQTLGQGPEFLTYFQNEAQLEKSRLLSDRFSAERPKGSFSTLEIQRTEQGDSAMYLCASSLTNNNEQFFGPGTRLTVL.

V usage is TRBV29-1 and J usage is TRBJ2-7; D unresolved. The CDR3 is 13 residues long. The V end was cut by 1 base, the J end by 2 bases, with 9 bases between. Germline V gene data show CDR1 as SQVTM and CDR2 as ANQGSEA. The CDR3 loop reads CSVEAYRTYEQYF. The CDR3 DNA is TGCAGCGTTGAAGCCTACAGAACCTACGAGCAGTACTTC.

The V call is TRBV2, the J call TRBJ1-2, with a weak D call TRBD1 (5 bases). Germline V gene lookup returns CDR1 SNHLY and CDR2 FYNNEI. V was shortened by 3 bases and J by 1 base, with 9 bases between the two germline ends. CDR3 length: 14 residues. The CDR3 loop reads CASSEGGLNYGYTF. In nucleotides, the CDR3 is TGTGCCAGCAGTGAGGGGGGTCTTAACTATGGCTACACCTTC.

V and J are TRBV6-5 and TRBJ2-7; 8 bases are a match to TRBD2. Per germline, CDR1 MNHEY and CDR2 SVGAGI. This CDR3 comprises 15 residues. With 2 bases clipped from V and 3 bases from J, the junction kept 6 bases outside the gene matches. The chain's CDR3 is CASSYTVGRGYEQYF. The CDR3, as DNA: TGTGCCAGCAGTTACACGGTCGGGAGGGGCTACGAGCAGTACTTC.

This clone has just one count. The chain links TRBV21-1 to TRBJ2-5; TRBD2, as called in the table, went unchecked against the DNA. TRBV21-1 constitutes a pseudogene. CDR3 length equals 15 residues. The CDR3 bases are TGTGCCAGCAGAAAGGTAAGGGGGGGGTCGGAGACCCAGTACTTC. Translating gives CASRKVRGGSETQYF.